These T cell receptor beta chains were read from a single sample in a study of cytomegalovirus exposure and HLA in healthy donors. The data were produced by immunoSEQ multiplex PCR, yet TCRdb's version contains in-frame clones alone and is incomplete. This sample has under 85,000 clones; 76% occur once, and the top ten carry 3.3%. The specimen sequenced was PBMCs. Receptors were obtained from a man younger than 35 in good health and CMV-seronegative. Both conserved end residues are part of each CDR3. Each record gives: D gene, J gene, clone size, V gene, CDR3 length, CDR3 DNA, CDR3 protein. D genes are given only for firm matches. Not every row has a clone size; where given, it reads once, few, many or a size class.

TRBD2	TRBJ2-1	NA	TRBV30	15	TGTGCCTGGAGTATACCAGCGGGGGGCTACAATGAGCAGTTCTTC	CAWSIPAGGYNEQFF
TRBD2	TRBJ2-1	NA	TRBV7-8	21	TGTGCGAGCAGCTTAAGGAATCCGTTAGCGGGGCCCTTCGGCTCCTACAATGAGCAGTTCTTC	CASSLRNPLAGPFGSYNEQFF
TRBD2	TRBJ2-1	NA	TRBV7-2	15	TGTGCCAGCAGCTTAGACGCGGGGGGGTACAATGAGCAGTTCTTC	CASSLDAGGYNEQFF
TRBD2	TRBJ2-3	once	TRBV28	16	TGTGCCACGGGGGGGGCCTTCAGGGGAGGCACAGATACGCAGTATTTT	CATGGAFRGGTDTQYF
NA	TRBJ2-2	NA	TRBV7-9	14	TGTGCCAGCAGCCGTGTTACAGGGTCCGGGGAGCTGTTTTTT	CASSRVTGSGELFF
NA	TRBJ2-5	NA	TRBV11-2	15	TGTGCCAGCAGCCCCTTACGAGGGAACGTGGAGACCCAGTACTTC	CASSPLRGNVETQYF
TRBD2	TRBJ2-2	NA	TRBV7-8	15	TGTGCCAGCAGCCAACTAGCGGGGGCCACCGGGGAGCTGTTTTTT	CASSQLAGATGELFF
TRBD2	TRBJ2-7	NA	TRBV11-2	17	TGTGCCAGCAGGCAATTCATTCGGGGGGGCGATTCCTACGAGCAGTACTTC	CASRQFIRGGDSYEQYF
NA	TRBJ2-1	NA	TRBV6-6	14	TGTGCCAGCTGCGCGTCTAGCTGGGGCAATGAGCAGTTCTTC	CASCASSWGNEQFF
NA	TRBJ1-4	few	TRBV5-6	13	TGTGCCAGCAGCGGGTGGGAGAATGAAAAACTGTTTTTT	CASSGWENEKLFF
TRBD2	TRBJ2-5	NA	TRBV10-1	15	TGCGCCAGCAGTCCAGGACTAGCGGGGGAAGAGACCCAGTACTTC	CASSPGLAGEETQYF
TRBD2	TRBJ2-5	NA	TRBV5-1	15	TGCGCCAGCAGCTTGAGCGGGGGGGGCCAAGAGACCCAGTACTTC	CASSLSGGGQETQYF
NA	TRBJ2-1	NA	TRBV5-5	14	TGTGCCAGCAGCTCGGGGGGCAGGGTTAGAGAGCAGTTCTTC	CASSSGGRVREQFF
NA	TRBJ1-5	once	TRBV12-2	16	TGTGCAAGTCGCCTACGACGACAGGGTGGCAATCAGCCCCAGCATTTT	CASRLRRQGGNQPQHF
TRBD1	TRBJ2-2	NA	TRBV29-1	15	TGCAGCGTGGTTACAGGGGGCGGGGCGGCCGGGGAGCTGTTTTTT	CSVVTGGGAAGELFF
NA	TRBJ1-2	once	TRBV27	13	TGTGCCAGCAGTTTATCTATTTGGACAGACTACACCTTC	CASSLSIWTDYTF
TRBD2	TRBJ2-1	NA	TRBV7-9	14	TGTGCCAGCAGCCCGCCGGGGGGGCCTCATGAGCAGTTCTTC	CASSPPGGPHEQFF
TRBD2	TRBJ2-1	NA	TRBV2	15	TGTGCCAGCAGTGAAACGGGGGGGGCCTACAATGAGCAGTTCTTC	CASSETGGAYNEQFF
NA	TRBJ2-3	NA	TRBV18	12	TGTGCCAGCTCTCCCCCATCAGATACGCAGTATTTT	CASSPPSDTQYF
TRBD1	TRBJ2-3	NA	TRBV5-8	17	TGTGCCAGCAGCTTGGTGTCAGGGACAGGGGGCACAGATACGCAGTATTTT	CASSLVSGTGGTDTQYF
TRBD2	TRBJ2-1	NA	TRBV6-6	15	TGTGCCAGCAGTCTGGGGGGGGGTGGGGGCAATGAGCAGTTCTTC	CASSLGGGGGNEQFF
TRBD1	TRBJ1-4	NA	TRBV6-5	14	TGTGCCAGCAGTTTAAGGGGGCGCGCGGAAAAACTGTTTTTT	CASSLRGRAEKLFF
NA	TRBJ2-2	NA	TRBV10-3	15	TGTGCCATCAGTGGGGGGGACTCGAACACCGGGGAGCTGTTTTTT	CAISGGDSNTGELFF
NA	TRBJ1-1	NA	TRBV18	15	TGTGCCAGCTCACCATCGGGAGGGACGAACACTGAAGCTTTCTTT	CASSPSGGTNTEAFF
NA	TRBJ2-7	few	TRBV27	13	TGTGCCAGCAGTTTTGCAGGCACCTACGAGCAGTACTTC	CASSFAGTYEQYF
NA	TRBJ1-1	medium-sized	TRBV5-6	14	TGTGCCAGCAGCTTGGCGGCTATAAGGAGGGGAGCTTTCTTT	CASSLAAIRRGAFF
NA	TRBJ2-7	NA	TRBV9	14	TGTGCCAGCAGCGTAGGGTCCAACAGCTACGAGCAGTACTTC	CASSVGSNSYEQYF
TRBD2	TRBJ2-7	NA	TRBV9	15	TGTGCCAGCAGTGAAGCGGGGGACGCAACCTACGAGCAGTACTTC	CASSEAGDATYEQYF
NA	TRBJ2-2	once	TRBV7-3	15	TGTGCCAGCAGCCCCCGGACAGCCAACACCGGGGAGCTGTTTTTT	CASSPRTANTGELFF
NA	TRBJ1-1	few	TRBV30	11	TGTGCCTGGAGTCGGGACACCGCTAGAGTCTTT	CAWSRDTARVF
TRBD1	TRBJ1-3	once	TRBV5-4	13	TGTGCCAGCGGGGTACAGGGGGAAAACACCATATATTTT	CASGVQGENTIYF
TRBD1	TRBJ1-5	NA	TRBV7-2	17	TGTGCCAGCAGCTTGGATTTCCGGGACAGCTATAATCAGCCCCAGCATTTT	CASSLDFRDSYNQPQHF
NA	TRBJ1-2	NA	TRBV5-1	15	TGCGCCAGCAGCCTTGACAGCCAGGTAACCTATGGCTACACCTTC	CASSLDSQVTYGYTF
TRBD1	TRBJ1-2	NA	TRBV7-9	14	TGTGCCAGCAGCGCTACACCGGGACAGGGAGTCTACACCTTC	CASSATPGQGVYTF
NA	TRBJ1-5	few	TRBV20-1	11	TGCAGTGCTGGGAAACAGGGTACCCAGCATTTT	CSAGKQGTQHF